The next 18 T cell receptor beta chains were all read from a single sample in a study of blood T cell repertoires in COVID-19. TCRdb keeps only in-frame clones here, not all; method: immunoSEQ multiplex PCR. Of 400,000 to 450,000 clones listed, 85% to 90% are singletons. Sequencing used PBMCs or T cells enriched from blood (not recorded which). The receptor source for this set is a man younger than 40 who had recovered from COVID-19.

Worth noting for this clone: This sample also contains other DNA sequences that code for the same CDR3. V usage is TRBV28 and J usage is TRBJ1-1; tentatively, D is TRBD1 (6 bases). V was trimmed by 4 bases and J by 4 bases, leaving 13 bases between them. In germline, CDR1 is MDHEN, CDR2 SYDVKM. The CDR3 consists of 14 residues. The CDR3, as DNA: TGTGCCAGCAGTTCACCGGGGGGCTCCACTGAAGCTTTCTTT. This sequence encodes CASSSPGGSTEAFF.

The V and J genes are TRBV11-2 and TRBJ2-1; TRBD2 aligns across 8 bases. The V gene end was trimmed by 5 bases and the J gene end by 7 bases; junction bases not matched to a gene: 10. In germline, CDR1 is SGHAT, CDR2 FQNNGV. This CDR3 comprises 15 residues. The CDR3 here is CASSAPSGGRNEQFF. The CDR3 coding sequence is TGTGCCAGCAGCGCCCCGAGCGGGGGTAGGAATGAGCAGTTCTTC.

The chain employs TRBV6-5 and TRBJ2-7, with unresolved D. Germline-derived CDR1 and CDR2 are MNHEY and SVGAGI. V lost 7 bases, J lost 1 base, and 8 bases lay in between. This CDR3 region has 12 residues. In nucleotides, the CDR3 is TGTGCCAGCACCGCGGAATCCTACGAGCAGTACTTC. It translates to CASTAESYEQYF.

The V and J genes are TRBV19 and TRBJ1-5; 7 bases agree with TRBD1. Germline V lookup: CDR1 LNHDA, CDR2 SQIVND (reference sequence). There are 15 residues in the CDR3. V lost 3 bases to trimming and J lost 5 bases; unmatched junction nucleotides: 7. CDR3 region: CASSIGGGEHQPQHF. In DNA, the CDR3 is TGTGCCAGTAGTATTGGAGGGGGCGAGCATCAGCCCCAGCATTTT. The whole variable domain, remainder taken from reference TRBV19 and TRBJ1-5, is DGGITQSPKYLFRKEGQNVTLSCEQNLNHDAMYWYRQDPGQGLRLIYYSQIVNDFQKGDIAEGYSVSREKKESFPLTVTSAQKNPTAFYLCASSIGGGEHQPQHFGDGTRLSIL.

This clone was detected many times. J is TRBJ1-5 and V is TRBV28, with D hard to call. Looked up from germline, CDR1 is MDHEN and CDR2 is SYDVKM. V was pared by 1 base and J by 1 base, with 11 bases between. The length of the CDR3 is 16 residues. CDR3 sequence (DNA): TGTGCCAGCAGTTTATACGAGGGAGAAAGCAATCAGCCCCAGCATTTT. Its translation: CASSLYEGESNQPQHF. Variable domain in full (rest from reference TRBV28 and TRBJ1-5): DVKVTQSSRYLVKRTGEKVFLECVQDMDHENMFWYRQDPGLGLRLIYFSYDVKMKEKGDIPEGYSVSREKKERFSLILESASTNQTSMYLCASSLYEGESNQPQHFGDGTRLSIL.

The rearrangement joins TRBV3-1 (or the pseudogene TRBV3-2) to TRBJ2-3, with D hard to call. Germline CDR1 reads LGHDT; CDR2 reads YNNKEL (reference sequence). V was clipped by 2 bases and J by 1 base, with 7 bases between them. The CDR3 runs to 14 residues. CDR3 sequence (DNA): TGTGCCAGCAGCCAATACGAGGGCACAGATACGCAGTATTTT. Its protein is CASSQYEGTDTQYF.

CDR3 region: CASSEQGQETQYF. CDR3 nucleotide sequence: TGCGCCAGCAGTGAGCAGGGACAAGAGACCCAGTACTTC. The J gene is TRBJ2-5, the V gene TRBV10-2, with D perhaps TRBD1 (5 bases). The CDR3 has 13 amino acids. V gave up 2 bases and J gave up 2 bases, with 6 bases separating them. Germline V lookup: CDR1 WSHSY, CDR2 SAAADI.

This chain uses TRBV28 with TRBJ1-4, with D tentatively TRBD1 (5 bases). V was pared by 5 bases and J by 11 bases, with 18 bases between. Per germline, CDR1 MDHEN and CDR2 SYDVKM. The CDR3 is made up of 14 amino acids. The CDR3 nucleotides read TGTGCCAGCAGTCGCCAGGCAGGGTTAGGGAAACTGTTTTTT. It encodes CASSRQAGLGKLFF.

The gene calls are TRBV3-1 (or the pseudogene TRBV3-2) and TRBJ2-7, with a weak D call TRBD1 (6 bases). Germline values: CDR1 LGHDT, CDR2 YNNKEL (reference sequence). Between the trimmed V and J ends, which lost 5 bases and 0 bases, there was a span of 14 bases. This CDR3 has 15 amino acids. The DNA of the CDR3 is TGTGCCAGCAGCTTCCGCCGGGACATCTCCTACGAGCAGTACTTC. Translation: CASSFRRDISYEQYF.

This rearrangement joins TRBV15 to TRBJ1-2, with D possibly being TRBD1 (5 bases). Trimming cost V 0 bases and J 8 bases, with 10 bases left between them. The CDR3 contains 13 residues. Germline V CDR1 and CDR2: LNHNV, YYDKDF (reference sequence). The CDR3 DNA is TGTGCCACCAGCAGAGACAGGGAAGGGGGCTACACCTTC. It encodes CATSRDREGGYTF.

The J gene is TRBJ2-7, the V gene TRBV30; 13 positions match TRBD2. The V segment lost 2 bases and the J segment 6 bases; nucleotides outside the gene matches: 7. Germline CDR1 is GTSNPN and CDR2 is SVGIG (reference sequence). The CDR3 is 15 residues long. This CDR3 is CAWSLRTSGRSEQYF. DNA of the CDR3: TGTGCCTGGAGTTTAAGGACTAGCGGGAGATCCGAGCAGTACTTC.

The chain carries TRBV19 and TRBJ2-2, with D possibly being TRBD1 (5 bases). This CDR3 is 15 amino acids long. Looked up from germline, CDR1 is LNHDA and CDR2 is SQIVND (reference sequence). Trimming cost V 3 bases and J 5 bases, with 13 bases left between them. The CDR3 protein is CASSIRGSETGELFF. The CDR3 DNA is TGTGCCAGTAGTATTAGGGGTTCGGAAACCGGGGAGCTGTTTTTT.

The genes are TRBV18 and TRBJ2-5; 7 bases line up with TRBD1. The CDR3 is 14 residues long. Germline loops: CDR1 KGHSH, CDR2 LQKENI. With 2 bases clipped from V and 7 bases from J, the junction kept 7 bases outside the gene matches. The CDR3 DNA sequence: TGTGCCAGCTCACCAATAGGACAGGCCCCGACCCAGTACTTC. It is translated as CASSPIGQAPTQYF. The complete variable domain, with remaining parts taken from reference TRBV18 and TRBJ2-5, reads NAGVMQNPRHLVRRRGQEARLRCSPMKGHSHVYWYRQLPEEGLKFMVYLQKENIIDESGMPKERFSAEFPKEGPSILRIQQVVRGDSAAYFCASSPIGQAPTQYFGPGTRLLVL.

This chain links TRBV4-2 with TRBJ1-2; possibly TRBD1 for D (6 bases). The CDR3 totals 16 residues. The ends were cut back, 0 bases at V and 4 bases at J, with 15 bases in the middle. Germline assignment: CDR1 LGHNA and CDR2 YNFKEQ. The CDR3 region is CASSQEWGPAAYGYTF. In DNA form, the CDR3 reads TGTGCCAGCAGCCAAGAATGGGGGCCGGCGGCCTATGGCTACACCTTC.

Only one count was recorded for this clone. In nucleotides, the CDR3 is TGTGCCAGCAGCCGCTATACAGGGGGCACAGATACGCAGTATTTT. Its protein is CASSRYTGGTDTQYF. J is TRBJ2-3 and V is TRBV28, with 7 nucleotides matching TRBD1. The CDR3 length is 15 residues. Germline values: CDR1 MDHEN, CDR2 SYDVKM. The trim removed 6 bases at V and 1 base at J, leaving 7 bases unmatched.

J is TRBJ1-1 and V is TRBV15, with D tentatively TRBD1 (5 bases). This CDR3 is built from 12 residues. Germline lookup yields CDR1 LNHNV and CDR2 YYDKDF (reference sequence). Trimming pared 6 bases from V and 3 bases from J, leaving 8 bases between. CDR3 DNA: TGTGCCACCAGTTGGGGGGACACTGAAGCTTTCTTT. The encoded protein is CATSWGDTEAFF.

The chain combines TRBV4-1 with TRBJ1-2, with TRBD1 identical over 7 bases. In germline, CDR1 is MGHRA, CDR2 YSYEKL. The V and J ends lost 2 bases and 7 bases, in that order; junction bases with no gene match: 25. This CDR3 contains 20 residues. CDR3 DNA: TGCGCCAGCAGCCAAAATCCCCAACCATACAACCAGGGGGGTGCGGGTGGCTACACCTTC. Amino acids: CASSQNPQPYNQGGAGGYTF.

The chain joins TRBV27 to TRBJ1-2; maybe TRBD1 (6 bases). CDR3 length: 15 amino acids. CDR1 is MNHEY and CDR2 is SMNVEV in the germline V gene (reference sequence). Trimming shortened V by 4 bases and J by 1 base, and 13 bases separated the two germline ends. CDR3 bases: TGTGCCAGCAGTTGGCAGGGGAGTGGTAACTATGGCTACACCTTC. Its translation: CASSWQGSGNYGYTF.